One sample yielded the 5 T cell receptor beta chains listed below, sequenced in a study of radiation and T cells in renal cell carcinoma. Stated time point: blood 2 weeks post-SBRT. As for treatment: 15 Gy SBRT to primary tumor, nephrectomy 4 weeks later. The table came from immunoSEQ multiplex PCR; TCRdb's copy has only in-frame clones and leaves some out. Of some 76,000 clones in the sample, roughly 82% were seen once. This sample comprised blood, obtained from a patient whose treatment included radiotherapy and nephrectomy. The receptors were gathered from a man aged 55 to 70 with renal cell carcinoma.

This clone was recorded at least ten times. The rearrangement joins TRBV7-7 to TRBJ1-2; D unclear. Trimming took off 6 bases at V and 5 bases at J, with 19 bases between the two ends. Germline V lookup: CDR1 SSHAT, CDR2 FNYEAQ (reference sequence). This CDR3 is built from 15 residues. The CDR3 bases are TGTGCCAGCAGAAACCCCCGGAAAGCGGGATATGGCTACACCTTC. It is translated as CASRNPRKAGYGYTF.

The chain recombines TRBV5-5 with TRBJ2-1; maybe TRBD2 (5 bases). The CDR3 contains 15 residues. The germline V gene has CDR1 SGHKS and CDR2 YYEKEE (reference sequence). The V end lost 3 bases, the J end lost 9 bases, and 19 bases lay between the germline ends. CDR3 bases: TGTGCCAGCAGCTCGGAGTCGCTCGCGGGCTCTGAGCAGTTCTTC. Protein product: CASSSESLAGSEQFF.

The CDR3: CASSLVPDSNQPQHF. CDR3 DNA: TGCGCCAGCAGCTTGGTCCCAGACTCCAATCAGCCCCAGCATTTT. The V call is TRBV5-1, the J call TRBJ1-5; unclear D gene. The V gene's germline CDR1 is SGHRS and CDR2 YFSETQ. Trimming took off 0 bases at V and 3 bases at J, with 10 bases between the two ends. The CDR3 covers 15 residues. The full variable domain, its missing parts supplied by reference TRBV5-1 and TRBJ1-5, is KAGVTQTPRYLIKTRGQQVTLSCSPISGHRSVSWYQQTPGQGLQFLFEYFSETQRNKGNFPGRFSGRQFSNSRSEMNVSTLELGDSALYLCASSLVPDSNQPQHFGDGTRLSIL.

This clone was picked up a small number of times. V is TRBV6-4 and J is TRBJ2-2; 14 nucleotides align to TRBD2. This CDR3 spans 15 amino acids. Germline CDR1 and CDR2: MRHNA and SNTAGT. V was clipped by 3 bases and J by 6 bases; unmatched bases: 0. CDR3 amino acids: CASSEGLAGAGELFF. CDR3 bases: TGTGCCAGCAGTGAGGGACTAGCGGGAGCCGGGGAGCTGTTTTTT.

The chain has TRBV10-2 and TRBJ1-5; perhaps TRBD1 as D (6 bases). The CDR3 is 14 residues long. The germline V gene encodes CDR1 WSHSY and CDR2 SAAADI. V lost 7 bases, J lost 2 bases, and 12 bases lay in between. The CDR3 nucleotides read TGCGCCAGCAACCCACAGGGAGGCAATCAGCCCCAGCATTTT. This encodes CASNPQGGNQPQHF.